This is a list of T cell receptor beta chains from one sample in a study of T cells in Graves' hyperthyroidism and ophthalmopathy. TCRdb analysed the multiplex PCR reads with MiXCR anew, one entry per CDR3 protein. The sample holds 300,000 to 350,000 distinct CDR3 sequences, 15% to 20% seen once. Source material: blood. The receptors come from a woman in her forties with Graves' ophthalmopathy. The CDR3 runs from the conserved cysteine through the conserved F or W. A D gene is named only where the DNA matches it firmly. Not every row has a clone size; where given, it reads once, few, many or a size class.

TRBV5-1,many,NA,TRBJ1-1,CASSFDRTPFEAFF,TGCGCCAGCAGCTTCGACAGGACTCCCTTTGAAGCTTTCTTT
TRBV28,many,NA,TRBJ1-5,CASHMRLQPQHF,TGTGCCAGCCACATGAGACTTCAGCCCCAGCATTTT
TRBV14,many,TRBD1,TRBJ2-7,CASSVGTVEQYF,TGTGCCAGCAGCGTGGGGACAGTCGAGCAGTACTTC
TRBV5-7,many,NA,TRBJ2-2,CASSANRVTGELFF,TGTGCCAGCAGCGCCAACAGGGTAACCGGGGAGCTGTTTTTT
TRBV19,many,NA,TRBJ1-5,CASSIRTVHSNQPQHF,TGTGCCAGTAGTATCAGGACAGTACATAGCAATCAGCCCCAGCATTTT
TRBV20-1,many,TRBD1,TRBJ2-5,CSARGQAQETQYF,TGCAGTGCTAGGGGACAGGCCCAAGAGACCCAGTACTTC
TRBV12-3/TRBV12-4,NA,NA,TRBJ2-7,CASSWEEYEQYF,TGTGCCAGCAGTTGGGAGGAGTACGAGCAGTACTTC
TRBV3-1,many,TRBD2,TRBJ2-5,CASSQERLAETQYF,TGTGCCAGCAGCCAGGAACGACTAGCTGAGACCCAGTACTTC
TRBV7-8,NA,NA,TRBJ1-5,CASSLVGRTDQPQHF,TGTGCCAGCAGCTTAGTCGGGAGGACCGATCAGCCCCAGCATTTT
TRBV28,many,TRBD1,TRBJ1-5,CASIGGTGGPQPQHF,TGTGCCAGCATTGGCGGGACAGGGGGCCCTCAGCCCCAGCATTTT
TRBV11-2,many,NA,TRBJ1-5,CASSLGAHSNQPQHF,TGTGCCAGCAGCTTAGGGGCCCATAGCAATCAGCCCCAGCATTTT
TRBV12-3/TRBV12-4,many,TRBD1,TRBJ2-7,CASTPTGGATQYF,TGTGCCAGCACCCCGACAGGGGGCGCAACTCAGTACTTC